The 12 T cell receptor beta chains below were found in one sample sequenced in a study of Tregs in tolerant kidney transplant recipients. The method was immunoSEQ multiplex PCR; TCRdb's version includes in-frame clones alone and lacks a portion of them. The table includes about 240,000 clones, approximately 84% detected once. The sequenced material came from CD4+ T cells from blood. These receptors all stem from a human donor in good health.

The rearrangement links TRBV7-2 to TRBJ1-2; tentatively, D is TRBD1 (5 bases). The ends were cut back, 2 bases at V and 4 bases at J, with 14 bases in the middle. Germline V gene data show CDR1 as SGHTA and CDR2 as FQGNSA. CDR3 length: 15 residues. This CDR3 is CASSLQGGGGYGYTF. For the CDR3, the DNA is TGTGCCAGCAGCTTACAGGGCGGGGGGGGCTATGGCTACACCTTC.

DNA for the CDR3: TGTGCCAGTAGTATGAGGAATTCACCCCTCCACTTT. It specifies CASSMRNSPLHF. This chain uses TRBV19 with TRBJ1-6; D gene uncertain. Per germline, CDR1 LNHDA and CDR2 SQIVND (reference sequence). Trimming left V 3 bases short and J 7 bases short, with 4 bases between. The CDR3 is made up of 12 amino acids. The whole variable domain, filled in from reference TRBV19 and TRBJ1-6, reads DGGITQSPKYLFRKEGQNVTLSCEQNLNHDAMYWYRQDPGQGLRLIYYSQIVNDFQKGDIAEGYSVSREKKESFPLTVTSAQKNPTAFYLCASSMRNSPLHFGNGTRLTVT.

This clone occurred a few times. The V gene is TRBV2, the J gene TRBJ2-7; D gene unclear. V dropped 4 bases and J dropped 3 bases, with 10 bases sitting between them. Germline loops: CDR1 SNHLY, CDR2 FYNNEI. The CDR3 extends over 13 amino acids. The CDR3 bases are TGTGCCAGCAGTGTCGGCCGCGTCTACGAGCAGTACTTC. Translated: CASSVGRVYEQYF. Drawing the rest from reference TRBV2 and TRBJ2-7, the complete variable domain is EPEVTQTPSHQVTQMGQEVILRCVPISNHLYFYWYRQILGQKVEFLVSFYNNEISEKSEIFDDQFSVERPDGSNFTLKIRSTKLEDSAMYFCASSVGRVYEQYFGPGTRLTVT.

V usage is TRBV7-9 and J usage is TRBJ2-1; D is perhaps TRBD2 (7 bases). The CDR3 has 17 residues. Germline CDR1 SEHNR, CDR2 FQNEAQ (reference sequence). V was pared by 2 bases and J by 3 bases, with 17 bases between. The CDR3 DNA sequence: TGTGCCAGCAGCTTAAAGGGGGGCGGGAGAAGCTACAATGAGCAGTTCTTC. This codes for CASSLKGGGRSYNEQFF.

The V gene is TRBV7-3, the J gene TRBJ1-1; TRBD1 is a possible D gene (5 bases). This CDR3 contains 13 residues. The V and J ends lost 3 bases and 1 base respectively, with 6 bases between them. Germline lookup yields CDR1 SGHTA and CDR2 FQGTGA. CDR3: CASSLGQNTEAFF. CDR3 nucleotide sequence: TGTGCCAGCAGCTTGGGGCAGAACACTGAAGCTTTCTTT. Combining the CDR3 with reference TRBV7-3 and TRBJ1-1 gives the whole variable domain GAGVSQTPSNKVTEKGKYVELRCDPISGHTALYWYRQSLGQGPEFLIYFQGTGAADDSGLPNDRFFAVRPEGSVSTLKIQRTERGDSAVYLCASSLGQNTEAFFGQGTRLTVV.

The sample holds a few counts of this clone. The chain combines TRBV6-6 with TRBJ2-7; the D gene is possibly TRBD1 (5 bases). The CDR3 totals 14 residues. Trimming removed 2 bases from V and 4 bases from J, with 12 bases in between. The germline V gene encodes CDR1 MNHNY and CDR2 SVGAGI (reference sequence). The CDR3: CASSYQSSGYEQYF. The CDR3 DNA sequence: TGTGCCAGCAGTTACCAAAGTTCAGGGTACGAGCAGTACTTC.

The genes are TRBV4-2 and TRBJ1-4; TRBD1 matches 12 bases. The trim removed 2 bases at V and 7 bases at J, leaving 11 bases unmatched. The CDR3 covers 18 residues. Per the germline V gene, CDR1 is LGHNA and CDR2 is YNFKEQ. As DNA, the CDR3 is TGTGCCAGCAGCCAATCTCTCGGGACAGGGGGCCGATTTGAAAAACTGTTTTTT. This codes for CASSQSLGTGGRFEKLFF.

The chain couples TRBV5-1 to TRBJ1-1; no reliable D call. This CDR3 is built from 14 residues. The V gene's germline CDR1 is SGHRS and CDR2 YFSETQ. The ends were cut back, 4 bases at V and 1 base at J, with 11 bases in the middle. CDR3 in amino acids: CASSPGLGNTEAFF. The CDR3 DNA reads TGCGCCAGCAGCCCGGGCCTGGGGAACACTGAAGCTTTCTTT.

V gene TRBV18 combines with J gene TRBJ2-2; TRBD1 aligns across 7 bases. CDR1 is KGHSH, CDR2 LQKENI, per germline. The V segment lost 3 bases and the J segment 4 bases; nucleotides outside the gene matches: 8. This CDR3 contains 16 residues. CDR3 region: CASSPRTGLATGELFF. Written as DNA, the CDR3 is TGTGCCAGCTCACCTCGGACAGGCTTGGCCACCGGGGAGCTGTTTTTT.

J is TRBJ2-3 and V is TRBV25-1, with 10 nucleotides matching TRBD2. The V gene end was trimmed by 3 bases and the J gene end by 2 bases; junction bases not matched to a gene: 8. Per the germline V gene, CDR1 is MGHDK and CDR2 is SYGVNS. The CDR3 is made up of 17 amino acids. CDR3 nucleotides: TGTGCCAGCAGTGATACGGCTAGCGGGAGTTTCACAGATACGCAGTATTTT. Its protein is CASSDTASGSFTDTQYF.

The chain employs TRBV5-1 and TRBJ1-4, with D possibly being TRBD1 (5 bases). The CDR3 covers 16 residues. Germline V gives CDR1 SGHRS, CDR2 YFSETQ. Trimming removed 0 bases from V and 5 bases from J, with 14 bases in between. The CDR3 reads CASSLAVGGENEKLFF. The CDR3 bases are TGCGCCAGCAGCTTGGCCGTTGGAGGGGAGAATGAAAAACTGTTTTTT.

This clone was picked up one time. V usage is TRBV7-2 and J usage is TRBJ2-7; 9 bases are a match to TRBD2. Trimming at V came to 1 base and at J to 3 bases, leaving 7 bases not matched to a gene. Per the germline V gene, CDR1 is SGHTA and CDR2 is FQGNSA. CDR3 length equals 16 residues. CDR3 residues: CASSLGSGRSIYEQYF. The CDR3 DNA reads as TGTGCCAGCAGCTTAGGGAGCGGGAGGAGCATCTACGAGCAGTACTTC.